Shown below are 20 T cell receptor beta chains from a single sample sequenced in a study of CD8+CD57+ T cells in acquired aplastic anemia. Genomic DNA constituted the template upon which TCR beta VDJ and CDR3 profiling was performed. TCRdb analysed the reads with MiXCR anew, one entry per CDR3 protein. The sample records under 150,000 distinct CDR3 sequences, about 40% being singletons. Sequenced patients had shown CD8+CD57+ cell expansion by flow cytometry. The specimen was sorted CD4+, CD8+, or CD8+CD57+ T cells (not recorded which) from PBMCs. The receptors shown here come from a human donor with aplastic anemia.

With respect to this clonotype: Likely a read error: the CDR3 ends without its conserved phenylalanine or tryptophan. This rearrangement joins TRBV20-1 to TRBJ2-2, with D possibly matching TRBD2 (5 bases). Trimming pared 4 bases from V and 3 bases from J, leaving 12 bases between. The CDR3 spans 14 residues. CDR1 is DFQATT, CDR2 SNEGSKA, per germline (reference sequence). The CDR3 region has the DNA TGCAGTGCTAATTCGGGGATGGACACCGGGGAGCTGTTTTCT. Its translation: CSANSGMDTGELFS.

CDR3 bases: TGTGCCAGCAGTTTCGGGGATCTAGCCAAAAACATTCAGTACTTC. As protein: CASSFGDLAKNIQYF. The V call is TRBV6-6, the J call TRBJ2-4, with a weak D call TRBD2 (5 bases). CDR1 MNHNY and CDR2 SVGAGI come from the germline V gene (reference sequence). This CDR3 region has 15 residues. With 4 bases removed from V and 0 bases from J, the gap between germline ends came to 10 bases.

The gene calls are TRBV29-1 and TRBJ2-1; D is possibly TRBD1 or TRBD2 (6 bases each). The CDR3 spans 14 residues. Germline assignment: CDR1 SQVTM and CDR2 ANQGSEA. V was shortened by 4 bases and J by 3 bases, with 13 bases between the two germline ends. Here the CDR3 reads CSVGRGASYNEQFF. The CDR3 DNA reads TGCAGCGTTGGAAGGGGGGCTAGCTACAATGAGCAGTTCTTC.

This clonotype was detected only a few times. The CDR3 sequence is CASSPGTGYNSPLHF. The CDR3 nucleotides read TGTGCCAGCTCACCAGGGACAGGGTATAATTCACCCCTCCACTTT. The V call is TRBV18, the J call TRBJ1-6; 9 bases line up with TRBD1. With 2 bases clipped from V and 4 bases from J, the junction kept 0 bases outside the gene matches. The length of the CDR3 is 15 residues. Germline assignment: CDR1 KGHSH and CDR2 LQKENI.

In its sample, this clonotype was seen a few times. The rearrangement uses TRBV15 and TRBJ1-5, with D possibly TRBD1 on 6 matching bases. The CDR3 length is 13 residues. CDR1 and CDR2 from the germline V gene are LNHNV and YYDKDF (reference sequence). V lost 7 bases and J 3 bases, leaving 10 bases between the germline ends. As DNA, the CDR3 is TGTGCCACCACCGACAGGTACAATCAGCCCCAGCATTTT. Translating it yields CATTDRYNQPQHF.

At least ten counts were recorded for this clonotype. The gene calls are TRBV5-8 and TRBJ2-5, with TRBD1 identical over 10 bases. V lost 3 bases, J lost 1 base, and 3 bases stayed unmatched. This CDR3 spans 15 amino acids. From germline, CDR1 is SGHTS and CDR2 YDEGEE. CDR3 sequence: CASSWGQGRQETQYF. For the CDR3, the DNA is TGTGCCAGCAGCTGGGGACAGGGGCGCCAAGAGACCCAGTACTTC. Using reference TRBV5-8 and TRBJ2-5 for the parts outside the CDR3, the full variable domain is EAGVTQSPTHLIKTRGQQATLRCSPISGHTSVYWYQQALGLGLQFLLWYDEGEERNRGNFPPRFSGRQFPNYSSELNVNALELEDSALYLCASSWGQGRQETQYFGPGTRLLVL.

The V gene is TRBV2, the J gene TRBJ2-1; D is unresolved. The CDR3 loop spans 15 amino acids. V lost 5 bases to trimming and J lost 2 bases, with 13 bases between them. Germline V gene sequence: CDR1 SNHLY, CDR2 FYNNEI. The CDR3, as DNA: TGTGCCAGCAGTTCACCGAACACAACCTACAATGAGCAGTTCTTC. Protein: CASSSPNTTYNEQFF.

The chain couples TRBV19 to TRBJ2-3; 7 nucleotides line up with TRBD1. With V trimmed by 10 bases and J by 2 bases, 3 bases remained unmatched. This CDR3 has 12 amino acids. Germline V gives CDR1 LNHDA, CDR2 SQIVND (reference sequence). The CDR3 loop reads CATGTVTDTQYF. CDR3 bases: TGTGCCACAGGGACAGTCACAGATACGCAGTATTTT.

V is TRBV11-1 and J is TRBJ2-1, with TRBD2 identical over 10 bases. Germline CDR1 SGHAT, CDR2 FQDESV (reference sequence). The ends lost 1 base at V and 7 bases at J; junction bases unmatched: 16. CDR3 size: 19 residues. The CDR3 DNA is TGTGCCAGCAGCTTAGGAGGTAGCGGGGGGATGTTGTCTTTAAATGAGCAGTTCTTC. Protein sequence: CASSLGGSGGMLSLNEQFF. Full variable domain (outside the CDR3, taken from reference TRBV11-1 and TRBJ2-1): EAEVAQSPRYKITEKSQAVAFWCDPISGHATLYWYRQILGQGPELLVQFQDESVVDDSQLPKDRFSAERLKGVDSTLKIQPAELGDSAMYLCASSLGGSGGMLSLNEQFFGPGTRLTVL.

This clonotype was detected only a few times. The chain joins TRBV24-1 to TRBJ1-1, with D hard to call. Germline V lookup: CDR1 KGHDR, CDR2 SFDVKD. The CDR3 runs to 13 residues. V was shortened by 6 bases and J by 4 bases, with 11 bases between the two germline ends. CDR3 coding DNA: TGTGCCACCAGTAACCCACTGGGCACTGAAGCTTTCTTT. This sequence encodes CATSNPLGTEAFF.

This clonotype was recorded many times. This chain links TRBV19 with TRBJ1-1; possibly TRBD1 for D (5 bases). The CDR3 covers 14 residues. Per the germline V gene, CDR1 is LNHDA and CDR2 is SQIVND (reference sequence). The ends were cut back, 7 bases at V and 1 base at J, with 13 bases in the middle. This chain's CDR3 is CASKWGDRNTEAFF. The CDR3 nucleotides read TGTGCCAGTAAATGGGGGGATCGGAACACTGAAGCTTTCTTT.

CDR3 protein: CASSPSKGSRFYGYTF. In DNA form, the CDR3 reads TGTGCCAGCAGCCCATCCAAGGGGTCCCGTTTCTATGGCTACACCTTC. This chain links TRBV3-1 with TRBJ1-2; a weak D match, TRBD1 (5 bases). Looked up from germline, CDR1 is LGHDT and CDR2 is YNNKEL (reference sequence). The V gene lost 4 bases and the J gene lost 4 bases, with 19 bases spanning the gap. There are 16 residues in the CDR3.

Ten or more counts support this clonotype. The V gene is TRBV19, the J gene TRBJ2-7; no definite D call. The germline gives CDR1 LNHDA, CDR2 SQIVND (reference sequence). V lost 4 bases and J 2 bases, leaving 12 bases between the germline ends. CDR3 length equals 14 residues. In DNA, the CDR3 is TGTGCCAGTAGTACGGCGGCGGATACCTACGAGCAGTACTTC. It specifies CASSTAADTYEQYF.

The table lists this clonotype with a few counts. This chain links TRBV7-3 with TRBJ2-3; 9 nucleotides align to TRBD2. Germline-derived CDR1 and CDR2 are SGHTA and FQGTGA. The CDR3 extends over 15 amino acids. J gave up 5 bases and V 0 bases, and 3 bases lay outside the gene matches. The CDR3 sequence is CASSLTSGSGDTQYF. Written as DNA, the CDR3 is TGTGCCAGCAGCTTAACTAGCGGGAGCGGAGATACGCAGTATTTT. Supplemented by reference TRBV7-3 and TRBJ2-3, the full variable domain reads GAGVSQTPSNKVTEKGKYVELRCDPISGHTALYWYRQSLGQGPEFLIYFQGTGAADDSGLPNDRFFAVRPEGSVSTLKIQRTERGDSAVYLCASSLTSGSGDTQYFGPGTRLTVL.

This clonotype was counted at least ten times. The V gene is TRBV5-4, the J gene TRBJ1-2; D may be TRBD1 (6 bases). CDR1 and CDR2 from the germline V gene are SGHNT and YYREEE (reference sequence). The CDR3 totals 14 residues. Between the trimmed V and J ends, which lost 0 bases and 8 bases, there was a span of 14 bases. The CDR3 region is CASSLEGTGYGYTF. The CDR3 nucleotides are TGTGCCAGCAGCTTGGAGGGAACAGGGTACGGCTACACCTTC.

The V and J genes are TRBV19 and TRBJ1-1; D unresolved. Trimming cost V 2 bases and J 3 bases, with 10 bases left between them. The CDR3 runs to 14 residues. The V gene's germline CDR1 is LNHDA and CDR2 SQIVND (reference sequence). CDR3 loop: CASSISGVYTEAFF. The CDR3, as DNA: TGTGCCAGTAGTATAAGCGGGGTGTACACTGAAGCTTTCTTT.

This chain uses TRBV20-1 with TRBJ2-3; D may be TRBD2 (5 bases). Germline V CDR1 and CDR2: DFQATT, SNEGSKA (reference sequence). The V and J ends lost 1 base and 0 bases respectively, with 8 bases between them. This CDR3 is built from 14 residues. The CDR3 reads CSARAGSSTDTQYF. In nucleotides, the CDR3 is TGCAGTGCTAGAGCGGGGAGCAGCACAGATACGCAGTATTTT.

Concerning this clonotype: An end of the junction differs from the germline gene, which may be a read error. The rearrangement joins TRBV18 to TRBJ1-1; D gene unclear. The CDR3 is made up of 13 amino acids. Germline CDR1 KGHSH, CDR2 LQKENI. The CDR3 DNA reads as TGTGCCAGCACACCAAAAGAGAACACTGAAGCTTTCTTT. Translating gives CASTPKENTEAFF.

This chain links TRBV5-1 with TRBJ2-6; D ambiguous. The V gene lost 3 bases and the J gene lost 4 bases, with 8 bases spanning the gap. CDR1 and CDR2 from the germline V gene are SGHRS and YFSETQ. The CDR3 length is 14 residues. Here the CDR3 reads CASSWAAGANVLTF. The CDR3 nucleotides read TGCGCCAGCAGCTGGGCAGCGGGGGCCAACGTCCTGACTTTC.

This clonotype came up many times. This chain joins TRBV4-1 and TRBJ2-7; TRBD2 might be the D (6 bases). Germline V lookup: CDR1 MGHRA, CDR2 YSYEKL. The germline V and J ends were trimmed by 0 bases and 5 bases, with 14 bases remaining between them. The CDR3 has 15 amino acids. The CDR3 nucleotides are TGCGCCAGCAGCCAAGATCTGGGCTCGGGGGACGAGCAGTACGTC. Translated, it gives CASSQDLGSGDEQYV.